This TCR beta chain emerged from a study of shared clonotypes between healthy human individuals. About the research overall: Contributing individuals were two females and a few males aged 18 to 49.

CDR3 length: 15 amino acids. Germline-derived CDR1 and CDR2 are SGHRS and YFSETQ. Trimming removed 7 bases from V and 0 bases from J, with 14 bases in between. The donor cohort consisted entirely of Caucasian adults residing in Nashville, Tennessee. Partitioning of CD4+ cells yielded a CD45RA+ naive subset and a CD45RA-negative memory subset. This table comes from immunoSEQ multiplex PCR, and its TCRdb copy is limited to in-frame clones, with some not included. The table shows 2.5 million or so clones, with around nine tenths occurring only once. To note about this clone: Antigen specificity is unknown.

Study-level findings and limits: The expectation was that sequencing depth would affect clonotype sharing among donors.

The sequenced material came from naive CD4+ T cells sorted from blood. Specified subset: CD45RA+ positively selected. The chain employs TRBV5-1 and TRBJ1-3; possible D gene TRBD1, 5 bases. The TCR comes from a man younger than 30 in good health. CDR3 DNA: TGCGCCAGCGCGCTAACCGGGACCTCTGGAAACACCATATATTTT. The encoded protein is CASALTGTSGNTIYF.